This T cell receptor beta chain derives from a study of cytomegalovirus exposure and HLA in healthy donors. Study details: HLA-typed donors contributed approximately 92 million unique TCRs, which were held in an early data release. Study-wide results and limits: A later look showed TCR association rates differing by HLA locus, highest for DRB1 and lowest for HLA-C. V segments that were indistinguishable, TRBV6-2 and TRBV6-3 among them, were omitted from analysis.

About this clone itself: Its target is unknown.

A multiplex PCR was run with 60 Vbeta primers and 13 Jbeta primers. Repertoires were generated with immunoSEQ multiplex PCR, while TCRdb's copy carries only in-frame clones and drops some. Of fewer than 300,000 clones listed, 80% are singletons. The CDR3 extends over 15 amino acids. With V trimmed by 0 bases and J by 2 bases, 2 bases remained unmatched. Germline lookup yields CDR1 WSHSY and CDR2 SAAADI. V is TRBV10-2 and J is TRBJ2-3, with 7 bases matching TRBD2. The sequenced material came from PBMCs. This TCR came from a girl aged 2-9 years in good health and CMV-seronegative. CDR3 in DNA: TGCGCCAGCAGTGAGTCGGGACTACTCACAGATACGCAGTATTTT. This gives the protein CASSESGLLTDTQYF.